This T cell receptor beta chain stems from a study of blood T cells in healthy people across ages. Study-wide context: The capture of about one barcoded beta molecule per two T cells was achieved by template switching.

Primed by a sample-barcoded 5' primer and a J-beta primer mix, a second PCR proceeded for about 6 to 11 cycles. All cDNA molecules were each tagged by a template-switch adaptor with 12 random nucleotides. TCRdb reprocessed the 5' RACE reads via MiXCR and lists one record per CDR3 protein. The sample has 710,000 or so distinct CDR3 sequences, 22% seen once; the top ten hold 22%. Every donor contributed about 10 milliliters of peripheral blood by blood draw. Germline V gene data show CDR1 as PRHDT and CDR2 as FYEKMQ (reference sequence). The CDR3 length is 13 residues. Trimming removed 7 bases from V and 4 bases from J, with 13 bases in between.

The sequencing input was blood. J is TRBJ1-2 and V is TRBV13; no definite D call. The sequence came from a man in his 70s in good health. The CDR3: CASNQNLPYGYTF. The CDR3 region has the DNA TGTGCCAGCAACCAAAACCTACCCTATGGCTACACCTTC.